Detailed here is one T cell receptor (beta chain). The sample comes from a study of blood T cell repertoires in COVID-19. Assay: immunoSEQ multiplex PCR; the TCRdb copy retains only in-frame clones and omits some. The profile shows approximately 200,000 clones, roughly 80% of them singletons. Participant reports of clinical history set cohort assignment. In germline, CDR1 is LGHDT, CDR2 YNNKEL (reference sequence). The V and J ends lost 4 bases and 6 bases respectively, with 13 bases between them. This CDR3 region has 15 residues. The specimen was PBMCs or T cells enriched from blood (not recorded which). The receptor was isolated from a woman younger than 45 who had recovered from COVID-19. V and J are TRBV3-1 (or the pseudogene TRBV3-2) and TRBJ1-6, with unresolved D. The CDR3 bases are TGTGCCAGCAGCCCACCGGGAAAAAGTAATTCACCCCTCCACTTT. This codes for CASSPPGKSNSPLHF.